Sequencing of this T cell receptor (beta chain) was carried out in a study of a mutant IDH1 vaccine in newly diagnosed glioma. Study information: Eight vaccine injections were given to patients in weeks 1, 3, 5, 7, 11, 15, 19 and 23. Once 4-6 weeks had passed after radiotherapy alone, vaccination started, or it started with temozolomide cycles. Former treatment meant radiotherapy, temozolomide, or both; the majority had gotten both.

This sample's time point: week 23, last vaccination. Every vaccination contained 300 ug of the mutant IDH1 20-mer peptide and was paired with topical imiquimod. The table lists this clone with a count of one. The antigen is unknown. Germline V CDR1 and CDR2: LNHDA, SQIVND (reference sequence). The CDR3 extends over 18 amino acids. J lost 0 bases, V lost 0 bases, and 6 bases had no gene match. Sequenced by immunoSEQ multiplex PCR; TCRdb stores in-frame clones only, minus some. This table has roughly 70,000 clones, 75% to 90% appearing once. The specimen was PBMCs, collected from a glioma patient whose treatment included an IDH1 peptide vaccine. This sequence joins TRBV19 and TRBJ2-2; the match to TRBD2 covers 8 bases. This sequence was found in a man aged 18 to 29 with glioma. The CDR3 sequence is CASSIDRLAPTNTGELFF. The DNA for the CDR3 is TGTGCCAGTAGTATAGACAGACTAGCGCCGACGAACACCGGGGAGCTGTTTTTT. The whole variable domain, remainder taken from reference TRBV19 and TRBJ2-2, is DGGITQSPKYLFRKEGQNVTLSCEQNLNHDAMYWYRQDPGQGLRLIYYSQIVNDFQKGDIAEGYSVSREKKESFPLTVTSAQKNPTAFYLCASSIDRLAPTNTGELFFGEGSRLTVL.